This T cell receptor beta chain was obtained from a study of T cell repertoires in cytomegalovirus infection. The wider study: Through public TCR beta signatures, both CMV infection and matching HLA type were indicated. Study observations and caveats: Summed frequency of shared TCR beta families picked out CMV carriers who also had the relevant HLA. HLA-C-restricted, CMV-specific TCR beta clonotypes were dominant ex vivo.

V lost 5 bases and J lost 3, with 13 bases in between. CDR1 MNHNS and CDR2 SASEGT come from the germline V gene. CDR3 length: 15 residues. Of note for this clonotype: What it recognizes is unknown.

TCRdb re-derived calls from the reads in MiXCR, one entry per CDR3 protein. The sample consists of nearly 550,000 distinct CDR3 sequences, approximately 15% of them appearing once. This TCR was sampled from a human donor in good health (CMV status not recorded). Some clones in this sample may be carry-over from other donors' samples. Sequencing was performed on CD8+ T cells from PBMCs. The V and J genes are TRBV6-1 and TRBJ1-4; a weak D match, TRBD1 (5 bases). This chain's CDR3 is CASSPSWGSNEKLFF. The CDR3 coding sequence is TGTGCCAGCAGTCCCTCCTGGGGGTCTAATGAAAAACTGTTTTTT.